This T cell receptor beta chain was observed in a study of cytomegalovirus exposure and HLA in healthy donors. Turning to the study itself: Among around 200 million T cells, an earlier analysis found 120 million or so unique TCR beta sequences.

This CDR3 comprises 15 residues. Trimming at V came to 5 bases and at J to 8 bases, leaving 8 bases not matched to a gene. Germline V gives CDR1 SGHDN, CDR2 FVKESK. Study-wide findings and caveats: In a later analysis, V- and J-gene trimming of beta chains associated with a DCLRE1C missense variant, replicated independently. In terms of immune exposure information, only CMV serostatus was available.

Vbeta (60) and Jbeta (13) primers were used in the PCR. Assay: immunoSEQ multiplex PCR; the TCRdb copy retains only in-frame clones and omits some. In the table there are approximately 210,000 clones, 82% of which are singletons. Concerning this clone: No antigen is known for it.

Sequencing was performed on PBMCs. The TCR originated in a man between 35 and 55 years old in good health and CMV-seropositive. The chain uses TRBV14 and TRBJ2-1; 11 nucleotides agree with TRBD1. CDR3 residues: CASSVGQGAGDEQFF. The CDR3 DNA sequence: TGTGCCAGCAGCGTAGGACAGGGGGCTGGGGATGAGCAGTTCTTC.